This T cell receptor (beta chain) came from a study of T cell responses to AZD1222 COVID-19 vaccine. Study results and limitations: Once two AZD1222 doses were given, Spike-specific TCR breadth and depth went up. White British donors predominated, females outnumbered males, and clonal diversity was possibly underestimated. In all cases, repertoires were sampled only after the peak T cell response.

Measured with immunoSEQ multiplex PCR; TCRdb has only the in-frame clones, and not every one. Of about 120,000 clones listed, around 84% are singletons. As regards this clone: Its target is not known.

Researchers grouped second doses given at about 4 or about 12 weeks into one pool. Germline loops: CDR1 LGHNA, CDR2 YSLEER. Deletions cut 2 bases from V and 7 bases from J, with 26 bases between. The CDR3 contains 18 residues. The sample in question was peripheral blood, obtained 28 days after the second AZD1222 dose. This TCR was recovered from an adult who received the AZD1222 COVID-19 vaccine. V usage is TRBV4-3 and J usage is TRBJ1-2; D is possibly TRBD1 (6 bases). In DNA form, the CDR3 reads TGCGCCAGCAGCCAAAAATCTCCGGGACAAGGATTGAGAGGTGGCTACACCTTC. Protein sequence: CASSQKSPGQGLRGGYTF.